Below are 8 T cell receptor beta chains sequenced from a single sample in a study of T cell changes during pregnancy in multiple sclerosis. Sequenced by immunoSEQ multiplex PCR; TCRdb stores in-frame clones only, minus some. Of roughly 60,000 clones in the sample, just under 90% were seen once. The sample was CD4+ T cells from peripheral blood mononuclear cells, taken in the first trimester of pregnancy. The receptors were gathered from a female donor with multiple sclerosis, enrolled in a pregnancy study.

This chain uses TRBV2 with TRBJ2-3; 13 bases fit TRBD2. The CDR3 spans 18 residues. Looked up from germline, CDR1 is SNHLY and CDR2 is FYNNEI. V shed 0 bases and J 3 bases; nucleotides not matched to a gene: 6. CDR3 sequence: CASSEARTSGRLTDTQYF. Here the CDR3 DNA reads TGTGCCAGCAGTGAAGCCAGGACTAGCGGGAGACTGACAGATACGCAGTATTTT.

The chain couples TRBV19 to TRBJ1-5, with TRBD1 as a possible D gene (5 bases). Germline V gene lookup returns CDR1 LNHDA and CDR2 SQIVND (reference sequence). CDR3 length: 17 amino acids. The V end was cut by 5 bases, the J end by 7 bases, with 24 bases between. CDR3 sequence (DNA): TGTGCCAGTAGTCCCCGGGAGGGGAGTAACCGGGGCCAGCCCCAGCATTTT. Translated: CASSPREGSNRGQPQHF. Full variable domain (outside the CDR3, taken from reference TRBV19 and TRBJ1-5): DGGITQSPKYLFRKEGQNVTLSCEQNLNHDAMYWYRQDPGQGLRLIYYSQIVNDFQKGDIAEGYSVSREKKESFPLTVTSAQKNPTAFYLCASSPREGSNRGQPQHFGDGTRLSIL.

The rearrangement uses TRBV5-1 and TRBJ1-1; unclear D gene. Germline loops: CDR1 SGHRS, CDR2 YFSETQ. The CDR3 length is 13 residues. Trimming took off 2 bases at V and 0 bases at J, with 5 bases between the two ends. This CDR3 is CASSFSMNTEAFF. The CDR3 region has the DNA TGCGCCAGCAGCTTCAGTATGAACACTGAAGCTTTCTTT.

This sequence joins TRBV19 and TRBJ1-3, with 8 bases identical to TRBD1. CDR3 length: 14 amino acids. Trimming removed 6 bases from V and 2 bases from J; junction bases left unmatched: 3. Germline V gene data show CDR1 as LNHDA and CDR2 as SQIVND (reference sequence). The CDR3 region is CASSATGAGNTIYF. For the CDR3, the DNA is TGTGCCAGTAGCGCGACAGGGGCTGGAAACACCATATATTTT.

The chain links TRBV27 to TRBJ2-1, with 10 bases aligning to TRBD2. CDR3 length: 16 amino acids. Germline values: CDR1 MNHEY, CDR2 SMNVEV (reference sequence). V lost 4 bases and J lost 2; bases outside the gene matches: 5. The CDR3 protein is CASSSIAGGPYNEQFF. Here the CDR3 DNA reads TGTGCCAGCAGTTCAATAGCGGGAGGCCCCTACAATGAGCAGTTCTTC.

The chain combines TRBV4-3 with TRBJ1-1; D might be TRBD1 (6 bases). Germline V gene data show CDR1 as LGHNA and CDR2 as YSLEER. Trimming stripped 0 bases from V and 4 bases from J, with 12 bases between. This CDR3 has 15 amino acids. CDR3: CASSQDRGAFTEAFF. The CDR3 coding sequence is TGCGCCAGCAGCCAAGATCGGGGGGCGTTCACTGAAGCTTTCTTT.

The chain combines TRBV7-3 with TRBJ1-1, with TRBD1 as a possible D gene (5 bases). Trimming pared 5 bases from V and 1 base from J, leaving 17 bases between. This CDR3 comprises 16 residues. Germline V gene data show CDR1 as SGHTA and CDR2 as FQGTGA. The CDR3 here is CASSATGLGTNTEAFF. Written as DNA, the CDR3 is TGTGCCAGCAGCGCTACGGGACTGGGAACGAACACTGAAGCTTTCTTT.

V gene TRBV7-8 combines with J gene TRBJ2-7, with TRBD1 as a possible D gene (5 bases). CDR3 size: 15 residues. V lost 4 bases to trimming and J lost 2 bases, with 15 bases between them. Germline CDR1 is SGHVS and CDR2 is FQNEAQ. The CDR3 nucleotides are TGTGCCAGCAGCTCCCGAGGTCCAGGGCCCTACGAGCAGTACTTC. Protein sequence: CASSSRGPGPYEQYF. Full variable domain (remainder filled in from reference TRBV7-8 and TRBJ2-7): GAGVSQSPRYKVAKRGQDVALRCDPISGHVSLFWYQQALGQGPEFLTYFQNEAQLDKSGLPSDRFFAERPEGSVSTLKIQRTQQEDSAVYLCASSSRGPGPYEQYFGPGTRLTVT.